The 23 T cell receptor beta chains given below trace back to one sample, sequenced in a study of cytomegalovirus exposure and HLA in healthy donors (dated by TCRdb to between 2016 and 2019). Libraries were built with the immunoSEQ multiplex PCR assay. For the multiplex PCR, a mixture combining 60 forward primers for TCR Vbeta segments and 13 reverse primers for TCR Jbeta segments was used. The clones in this table, taken by TCRdb from immuneACCESS, are in-frame only. Not every clone is retained; where verified, under half of the shortfall comes from an unresolved V gene, and the cause of the rest is unknown. Across this sample there are under 200,000 clones, with approximately 80% seen only once. The leading ten clones occupy under 2.5% of the sample. The material sequenced was PBMCs. All receptors come from a man aged 50 or older in good health and CMV-seropositive.

This clone was counted only a few times. This chain joins TRBV29-1 and TRBJ1-5; D is uncertain. The V end lost 4 bases, the J end lost 1 base, and 14 bases lay between the germline ends. The CDR3 has 15 amino acids. In germline, CDR1 is SQVTM, CDR2 ANQGSEA. CDR3 nucleotide sequence: TGCAGCGTTGCTGTTGGCTTGTCCAGCAATCAGCCCCAGCATTTT. As protein: CSVAVGLSSNQPQHF.

The chain uses TRBV5-6 and TRBJ2-7, with unresolved D. The CDR3 covers 13 residues. Germline V gives CDR1 SGHDT, CDR2 YYEEEE. Trimming removed 4 bases at V and 4 bases at J, with 12 bases between. The CDR3 nucleotides are TGTGCCAGCAGCCTAGTTGGATTATACGAGCAGTACTTC. It is translated as CASSLVGLYEQYF.

The chain carries TRBV4-3 and TRBJ1-3, with D possibly TRBD1 on 6 matching bases. V gave up 2 bases and J gave up 3 bases, with 11 bases separating them. CDR3 length: 15 amino acids. Germline CDR1 and CDR2: LGHNA and YSLEER. The CDR3 spells CASSQQGFGGNTIYF. CDR3 DNA: TGCGCCAGCAGCCAACAGGGGTTCGGTGGAAACACCATATATTTT.

Only a few counts were recorded for this clone. This chain joins TRBV6-1 and TRBJ1-1, with D possibly TRBD1 on 5 matching bases. V gave up 4 bases and J gave up 4 bases, with 13 bases separating them. This CDR3 is 14 amino acids long. The germline V gene encodes CDR1 MNHNS and CDR2 SASEGT. As DNA, the CDR3 is TGTGCCAGCAGTGCCTCGGGGGACGGCACTGAAGCTTTCTTT. Protein sequence: CASSASGDGTEAFF.

The rearrangement links TRBV7-9 to TRBJ1-4; no firm D call. The CDR3 spans 15 residues. CDR1 is SEHNR, CDR2 FQNEAQ, per germline (reference sequence). V was clipped by 5 bases and J by 7 bases, with 17 bases between them. DNA of the CDR3: TGTGCCAGCAGCCCTAGTTTCGGCATGGTTGAAAAACTGTTTTTT. Translation: CASSPSFGMVEKLFF.

The CDR3 here is CATPFQGYSNQPQHF. CDR3 in DNA: TGTGCCACGCCTTTTCAGGGTTATAGCAATCAGCCCCAGCATTTT. The V gene is TRBV7-8, the J gene TRBJ1-5; tentatively, D is TRBD1 (5 bases). Germline lookup yields CDR1 SGHVS and CDR2 FQNEAQ. CDR3 length: 15 residues. The V end lost 10 bases, the J end lost 0 bases, and 16 bases lay between the germline ends.

The genes are TRBV11-3 and TRBJ2-1, with 8 nucleotides matching TRBD2. Trimming removed 2 bases from V and 2 bases from J; junction bases left unmatched: 2. The CDR3 has 15 residues. From germline, CDR1 is SGHNT and CDR2 YENEEA. The chain's CDR3 is CASSLPGGPYNEQFF. As DNA, the CDR3 is TGTGCCAGCAGCTTACCGGGGGGGCCCTACAATGAGCAGTTCTTC.

This clone was recorded once. J is TRBJ2-1 and V is TRBV7-3, with 12 nucleotides matching TRBD2. Germline loops: CDR1 SGHTA, CDR2 FQGTGA. The CDR3 has 17 residues. J lost 7 bases, V lost 0 bases, and 7 bases had no gene match. The CDR3 region has the DNA TGTGCCAGCAGCTTAACGGCTCCGACTAGCGGGGGAAATGAGCAGTTCTTC. Amino acid sequence: CASSLTAPTSGGNEQFF.

The gene calls are TRBV7-2 and TRBJ2-3; TRBD1 might be the D (6 bases). The CDR3 length is 16 residues. Germline CDR1 SGHTA, CDR2 FQGNSA. V lost 5 bases and J lost 0, with 15 bases in between. CDR3 region: CASSPDRYSSTDTQYF. CDR3 sequence (DNA): TGTGCCAGCAGCCCCGACAGGTATTCTAGCACAGATACGCAGTATTTT.

This clone was recorded a few times. This CDR3 is also generated by other DNA sequences in the sample. The rearrangement uses TRBV7-2 and TRBJ2-7; 12 bases fit TRBD2. This CDR3 is built from 15 residues. Germline V gives CDR1 SGHTA, CDR2 FQGNSA. V was clipped by 0 bases and J by 6 bases; unmatched bases: 3. CDR3 in amino acids: CASSLALAGGLEQYF. CDR3 DNA sequence: TGTGCCAGCAGCTTAGCGCTAGCGGGGGGGCTCGAGCAGTACTTC.

This clone came up once. V gene TRBV4-2 combines with J gene TRBJ1-2, with D maybe TRBD1 (5 bases). This CDR3 contains 16 residues. Germline CDR1 is LGHNA and CDR2 is YNFKEQ. V lost 0 bases and J 4 bases, leaving 15 bases between the germline ends. The CDR3, as DNA: TGTGCCAGCAGCCAAGAGCGGACAATTTTCAGCTATGGCTACACCTTC. Translated: CASSQERTIFSYGYTF.

This clone was seen only a few times. The chain joins TRBV19 to TRBJ2-3; 7 bases match TRBD1. The germline V gene has CDR1 LNHDA and CDR2 SQIVND (reference sequence). The CDR3 consists of 14 residues. Trimming took 3 bases from V and 2 from J; bases not matched to a gene: 2. CDR3 nucleotides: TGTGCCAGTAGTATTGACAGGGACACAGATACGCAGTATTTT. It specifies CASSIDRDTDTQYF. Full variable domain (outside the CDR3, taken from reference TRBV19 and TRBJ2-3): DGGITQSPKYLFRKEGQNVTLSCEQNLNHDAMYWYRQDPGQGLRLIYYSQIVNDFQKGDIAEGYSVSREKKESFPLTVTSAQKNPTAFYLCASSIDRDTDTQYFGPGTRLTVL.

This clone was detected only once. This chain uses TRBV7-9 with TRBJ2-7, with D possibly matching TRBD2 (6 bases). The ends were cut back, 0 bases at V and 0 bases at J, with 6 bases in the middle. The CDR3 consists of 14 residues. The germline CDR1 and CDR2 sequences are SEHNR and FQNEAQ (reference sequence). CDR3 residues: CASSLAGGSYEQYF. As DNA, the CDR3 is TGTGCCAGCAGCTTAGCGGGGGGCTCCTACGAGCAGTACTTC.

Here the CDR3 reads CAIRTGVDQPQHF. The CDR3 DNA reads TGTGCCATCAGGACAGGGGTGGATCAGCCCCAGCATTTT. This chain connects TRBV10-3 to TRBJ1-5; 8 nucleotides match TRBD1. This CDR3 region has 13 residues. Germline CDR1 ENHRY, CDR2 SYGVKD. V shed 6 bases, J shed 5 bases, and the junction held 3 bases outside the gene matches.

The chain employs TRBV5-8 and TRBJ1-6, with no clear D. Germline CDR1 reads SGHTS; CDR2 reads YDEGEE. Trimming pared 0 bases from V and 7 bases from J, leaving 11 bases between. This CDR3 region has 15 residues. The chain's CDR3 is CASSLAWAVNSPLHF. CDR3 DNA: TGTGCCAGCAGCTTGGCCTGGGCAGTAAATTCACCCCTCCACTTT.

This chain uses TRBV7-9 with TRBJ1-3; no clear D gene. Looked up from germline, CDR1 is SEHNR and CDR2 is FQNEAQ (reference sequence). The CDR3 contains 16 residues. V lost 1 base, J lost 0 bases, and 10 bases lay in between. CDR3 sequence (DNA): TGTGCCAGCAGCTTAGGATTTAGTATCTCTGGAAACACCATATATTTT. Amino acids: CASSLGFSISGNTIYF.

The gene calls are TRBV6-5 and TRBJ2-7; 11 bases agree with TRBD2. The trim removed 5 bases at V and 2 bases at J, leaving 2 bases unmatched. The germline V gene encodes CDR1 MNHEY and CDR2 SVGAGI. This CDR3 is built from 14 residues. CDR3 sequence: CASSTSGRAYEQYF. CDR3 bases: TGTGCCAGCAGTACTAGCGGGAGAGCCTACGAGCAGTACTTC.

The chain recombines TRBV28 with TRBJ1-1, with 7 bases lining up with TRBD1. The CDR3 loop spans 14 amino acids. Trimming at V came to 3 bases and at J to 2 bases, leaving 3 bases not matched to a gene. Germline assignment: CDR1 MDHEN and CDR2 SYDVKM. CDR3 DNA sequence: TGTGCCAGCAGTTTCAGGGGGGTCAACACTGAAGCTTTCTTT. Encoded protein: CASSFRGVNTEAFF.

V and J are TRBV10-3 and TRBJ2-7, with 12 bases lining up with TRBD1. Germline CDR1 is ENHRY and CDR2 is SYGVKD. J lost 4 bases, V lost 3 bases, and 4 bases had no gene match. The CDR3 is 15 amino acids. The CDR3 DNA reads TGTGCCATCAGTGAACCGGGACAGGGGGCGTACGAGCAGTACTTC. Protein: CAISEPGQGAYEQYF.

The rearrangement links TRBV5-5 to TRBJ2-5, with TRBD2 matching over 8 bases. V shed 4 bases and J 2 bases; nucleotides not matched to a gene: 4. The length of the CDR3 is 14 residues. CDR1 is SGHKS and CDR2 is YYEKEE in the germline V gene (reference sequence). CDR3 residues: CASSILADQETQYF. The CDR3 DNA reads TGTGCCAGCAGCATACTAGCGGATCAAGAGACCCAGTACTTC.

The rearrangement links TRBV14 to TRBJ2-6; 8 bases line up with TRBD1. Germline lookup yields CDR1 SGHDN and CDR2 FVKESK. The CDR3 has 16 residues. Losses at the gene ends were 4 bases for V and 4 bases for J; bases not matched to a gene: 6. The CDR3 DNA is TGTGCCAGCAGCCCAACGACAGGGGTCGGGGCCAACGTCCTGACTTTC. Amino acids: CASSPTTGVGANVLTF.

The chain employs TRBV4-1 and TRBJ2-2, with 9 positions matching TRBD1. Trimming took 3 bases from V and 4 from J; bases not matched to a gene: 3. CDR3 length: 15 amino acids. Germline V lookup: CDR1 MGHRA, CDR2 YSYEKL. CDR3 loop: CASSQGTGSTGELFF. The CDR3 DNA follows: TGCGCCAGCAGCCAGGGGACAGGGTCCACCGGGGAGCTGTTTTTT.

The chain uses TRBV2 and TRBJ1-2; a possible D gene is TRBD1 (6 bases). CDR3 length: 15 residues. Trimming shortened V by 7 bases and J by 0 bases, and 15 bases separated the two germline ends. Germline CDR1 is SNHLY and CDR2 is FYNNEI. Here the CDR3 reads CASTMDSFSNYGYTF. CDR3 bases: TGTGCCAGCACCATGGACAGCTTCTCTAACTATGGCTACACCTTC.